The 28 T cell receptor beta chains below were found in one sample sequenced in a study of blood T cell repertoires in COVID-19. TCRdb's copy holds only in-frame clones and misses some; the assay was immunoSEQ multiplex PCR. This table has some 190,000 clones, approximately 86% appearing once. The sequenced sample was peripheral blood. The receptors were sampled from an elderly man with COVID-19, enrolled during active disease.

This chain uses TRBV6-1 with TRBJ1-5; possibly TRBD1 for D (5 bases). The CDR3 totals 14 residues. V was cut by 0 bases and J by 7 bases, with 10 bases left in between. The germline V gene has CDR1 MNHNS and CDR2 SASEGT. The DNA of the CDR3 is TGTGCCAGCAGTGAAGCTCTGGGGGGACAGCCCCAGCATTTT. Protein: CASSEALGGQPQHF.

The J gene is TRBJ2-7, the V gene TRBV28, with a weak D call TRBD1 (5 bases). The CDR3 covers 14 residues. CDR1 is MDHEN, CDR2 SYDVKM, per germline. Trimming shortened V by 1 base and J by 6 bases, and 13 bases separated the two germline ends. CDR3 bases: TGTGCCAGCAGTTTATCCAGGGTCGCAGTCGAGCAGTACTTC. This gives the protein CASSLSRVAVEQYF.

J is TRBJ2-3 and V is TRBV6-1; D is undetermined. Germline loops: CDR1 MNHNS, CDR2 SASEGT. V shed 2 bases and J shed 2 bases, with 5 bases lying between them. The CDR3 totals 13 residues. DNA for the CDR3: TGTGCCAGCAGTGAACAGGACACAGATACGCAGTATTTT. Amino acid sequence: CASSEQDTDTQYF.

The chain employs TRBV27 and TRBJ2-5; 7 bases are shared with TRBD2. V shed 3 bases and J 1 base; nucleotides not matched to a gene: 8. The length of the CDR3 is 16 residues. Germline V gene sequence: CDR1 MNHEY, CDR2 SMNVEV (reference sequence). The CDR3 sequence: CASSFGGRGAQETQYF. CDR3 coding DNA: TGTGCCAGCAGTTTCGGGGGGAGAGGCGCCCAAGAGACCCAGTACTTC.

This rearrangement joins TRBV2 to TRBJ2-3; D unresolved. Germline-derived CDR1 and CDR2 are SNHLY and FYNNEI. This CDR3 comprises 13 residues. V shed 7 bases and J shed 6 bases, with 14 bases lying between them. The chain's CDR3 is CASNREKMDTQYF. In DNA, the CDR3 is TGTGCCAGCAACCGCGAGAAAATGGATACGCAGTATTTT.

The chain has TRBV29-1 and TRBJ1-4, with 9 bases aligning to TRBD1. The CDR3 spans 12 residues. V lost 7 bases, J lost 7 bases, and 4 bases stayed unmatched. Looked up from germline, CDR1 is SQVTM and CDR2 is ANQGSEA. The CDR3 region is CSGGQGTEKLFF. The CDR3, as DNA: TGCAGCGGGGGACAGGGTACTGAAAAACTGTTTTTT.

This sequence joins TRBV27 and TRBJ1-5; possibly TRBD1 for D (5 bases). Germline CDR1 and CDR2: MNHEY and SMNVEV (reference sequence). This CDR3 region has 15 residues. V gave up 3 bases and J gave up 4 bases, with 13 bases separating them. The CDR3 loop reads CASSFRGLTNQPQHF. CDR3 bases: TGTGCCAGCAGTTTTAGGGGACTTACTAATCAGCCCCAGCATTTT.

This clone was recorded a few times. V is TRBV5-1 and J is TRBJ1-2; D is perhaps TRBD1 (5 bases). CDR1 and CDR2 from the germline V gene are SGHRS and YFSETQ. The CDR3 sequence is 13 residues long. With 2 bases removed from V and 8 bases from J, the gap between germline ends came to 13 bases. CDR3 amino acids: CASSFGGEGGYTF. The CDR3 DNA is TGCGCCAGCAGCTTCGGGGGAGAGGGAGGCTACACCTTC.

The CDR3 reads CASRAASGNTIYF. CDR3 nucleotide sequence: TGTGCCAGCAGAGCGGCTTCTGGAAACACCATATATTTT. The rearrangement joins TRBV6-5 to TRBJ1-3; D not resolved. Germline loops: CDR1 MNHEY, CDR2 SVGAGI. Deletions cut 6 bases from V and 1 base from J, with 7 bases between. CDR3 size: 13 residues.

The chain has TRBV11-2 and TRBJ1-3, with 7 positions matching TRBD1. The J segment lost 2 bases and the V segment lost 5 bases, leaving 6 bases of the junction unmatched. The CDR3 consists of 15 residues. Looked up from germline, CDR1 is SGHAT and CDR2 is FQNNGV. CDR3 residues: CASSQEQGTGNTIYF. The CDR3 nucleotides are TGTGCCAGCAGCCAGGAACAGGGGACTGGAAACACCATATATTTT.

V usage is TRBV7-3 and J usage is TRBJ1-4; 7 bases align to TRBD1. Germline CDR1 SGHTA, CDR2 FQGTGA. This CDR3 region has 16 residues. With 5 bases clipped from V and 0 bases from J, the junction kept 6 bases outside the gene matches. The DNA of the CDR3 is TGTGCCAGCAGCCAAGGGGGCGCGGCAACTAATGAAAAACTGTTTTTT. This gives the protein CASSQGGAATNEKLFF.

The chain joins TRBV29-1 to TRBJ1-4; TRBD1 aligns across 7 bases. With 6 bases clipped from V and 4 bases from J, the junction kept 2 bases outside the gene matches. Germline V gene data show CDR1 as SQVTM and CDR2 as ANQGSEA. This CDR3 region has 12 residues. CDR3 coding DNA: TGCAGCGTACAGGGGTATAATGAAAAACTGTTTTTT. Translating it yields CSVQGYNEKLFF. The variable domain in full, completed from reference TRBV29-1 and TRBJ1-4, reads SAVISQKPSRDICQRGTSLTIQCQVDSQVTMMFWYRQQPGQSLTLIATANQGSEATYESGFVIDKFPISRPNLTFSTLTVSNMSPEDSSIYLCSVQGYNEKLFFGSGTQLSVL.

The chain recombines TRBV19 with TRBJ1-5, with D perhaps TRBD1 (5 bases). Deletions cut 5 bases from V and 1 base from J, with 12 bases between. This CDR3 region has 15 residues. CDR1 and CDR2 from the germline V gene are LNHDA and SQIVND (reference sequence). The chain's CDR3 is CASSGAGVSNQPQHF. Here the CDR3 DNA reads TGTGCCAGTAGTGGGGCGGGGGTGAGCAATCAGCCCCAGCATTTT.

This clone was seen a handful of times. The gene calls are TRBV5-1 and TRBJ2-7; TRBD1 matches 7 bases. With 3 bases clipped from V and 0 bases from J, the junction kept 3 bases outside the gene matches. This CDR3 is built from 14 residues. The germline V gene encodes CDR1 SGHRS and CDR2 YFSETQ. CDR3 DNA: TGCGCCAGCAGCTCGACAGGGTTCTCCTACGAGCAGTACTTC. Translating it yields CASSSTGFSYEQYF.

The V call is TRBV10-1, the J call TRBJ2-1; 13 nucleotides line up with TRBD2. V lost 6 bases, J lost 8 bases, and 7 bases stayed unmatched. Germline loops: CDR1 WNHNN, CDR2 SYGVQD (reference sequence). The CDR3 length is 15 residues. The CDR3 DNA reads TGCGCCAGCAGCAAACTAGCGGGGGGGCGCGATGAGCAGTTCTTC. Translation gives CASSKLAGGRDEQFF.

This clone showed up just once. The chain combines TRBV18 with TRBJ1-4; 9 nucleotides align to TRBD1. The germline V gene has CDR1 KGHSH and CDR2 LQKENI. J was trimmed by 5 bases and V by 6 bases; bases with no gene match: 7. The CDR3 has 15 amino acids. The CDR3 loop is CASSPQGQGNEKLFF. In nucleotides, the CDR3 is TGTGCCAGCTCGCCTCAGGGACAGGGCAATGAAAAACTGTTTTTT.

The J gene is TRBJ2-1, the V gene TRBV6-5; D remains ambiguous. Germline V CDR1 and CDR2: MNHEY, SVGAGI. The CDR3 is 15 amino acids. V shed 7 bases and J shed 7 bases, with 20 bases lying between them. The CDR3 region has the DNA TGTGCCAGCATCCCCCTCGGCGGCCCAAGGAATGAGCAGTTCTTC. Protein sequence: CASIPLGGPRNEQFF.

The chain combines TRBV2 with TRBJ1-3; D is uncertain. Trimming cost V 3 bases and J 4 bases, with 13 bases left between them. Looked up from germline, CDR1 is SNHLY and CDR2 is FYNNEI. This CDR3 is built from 15 residues. In DNA form, the CDR3 reads TGTGCCAGCAGTGAGGAGATCGCAAGAGGAAACACCATATATTTT. Translated, it gives CASSEEIARGNTIYF.

J is TRBJ1-5 and V is TRBV18, with D possibly being TRBD1 (5 bases). In germline, CDR1 is KGHSH, CDR2 LQKENI. This CDR3 contains 13 residues. V was cut by 0 bases and J by 6 bases, with 6 bases left in between. CDR3 amino acids: CASSPPDSQPQHF. CDR3 coding DNA: TGTGCCAGCTCACCACCCGACAGTCAGCCCCAGCATTTT.

V gene TRBV18 combines with J gene TRBJ1-5; D unresolved. This CDR3 contains 17 residues. From germline, CDR1 is KGHSH and CDR2 LQKENI. V lost 6 bases to trimming and J lost 0 bases, with 18 bases between them. In DNA form, the CDR3 reads TGTGCCAGCTCGCCAACCCGCGACGGGGATAGCAATCAGCCCCAGCATTTT. Its protein product is CASSPTRDGDSNQPQHF. Based on the CDR3 plus reference TRBV18 and TRBJ1-5, the full variable domain is NAGVMQNPRHLVRRRGQEARLRCSPMKGHSHVYWYRQLPEEGLKFMVYLQKENIIDESGMPKERFSAEFPKEGPSILRIQQVVRGDSAAYFCASSPTRDGDSNQPQHFGDGTRLSIL.

CDR3 bases: TGTGCCAGTAGTAGAACGGGACTAGCGGGGCTAGAGACCCAGTACTTC. Encoded protein: CASSRTGLAGLETQYF. V usage is TRBV19 and J usage is TRBJ2-5; 13 nucleotides line up with TRBD2. The germline CDR1 and CDR2 sequences are LNHDA and SQIVND (reference sequence). The junction had 6 bases not matched to a gene; V was cut back by 4 bases and J by 4 bases. The CDR3 extends over 16 amino acids. Complete variable domain (other parts from reference TRBV19 and TRBJ2-5): DGGITQSPKYLFRKEGQNVTLSCEQNLNHDAMYWYRQDPGQGLRLIYYSQIVNDFQKGDIAEGYSVSREKKESFPLTVTSAQKNPTAFYLCASSRTGLAGLETQYFGPGTRLLVL.

The table lists this clone with a few counts. V is TRBV7-3 and J is TRBJ1-1, with unresolved D. The CDR3 is 15 amino acids. Trimming cost V 1 base and J 0 bases, with 9 bases left between them. CDR1 is SGHTA and CDR2 is FQGTGA in the germline V gene. CDR3 protein: CASSLKPGVNTEAFF. Here the CDR3 DNA reads TGTGCCAGCAGCTTAAAGCCAGGTGTGAACACTGAAGCTTTCTTT. Variable domain in full (rest from reference TRBV7-3 and TRBJ1-1): GAGVSQTPSNKVTEKGKYVELRCDPISGHTALYWYRQSLGQGPEFLIYFQGTGAADDSGLPNDRFFAVRPEGSVSTLKIQRTERGDSAVYLCASSLKPGVNTEAFFGQGTRLTVV.

This chain uses TRBV9 with TRBJ2-7; D may be TRBD1 (5 bases). Trimming removed 4 bases from V and 3 bases from J, with 11 bases in between. CDR3 length: 13 amino acids. Germline V gene lookup returns CDR1 SGDLS and CDR2 YYNGEE. CDR3 protein: CASSFREGYEQYF. The CDR3 DNA sequence: TGTGCCAGCAGCTTCAGGGAAGGCTACGAGCAGTACTTC.

This chain uses TRBV5-4 with TRBJ2-7, with 9 bases identical to TRBD1. The CDR3 totals 14 residues. Per the germline V gene, CDR1 is SGHNT and CDR2 is YYREEE (reference sequence). V lost 4 bases to trimming and J lost 3 bases; unmatched junction nucleotides: 5. CDR3 protein: CASSLGQGRYEQYF. The CDR3 nucleotides are TGTGCCAGCAGCCTGGGACAGGGCCGCTACGAGCAGTACTTC.

The chain combines TRBV28 with TRBJ1-1; 7 bases match TRBD1. Germline CDR1 MDHEN, CDR2 SYDVKM. The trim removed 6 bases at V and 1 base at J, leaving 5 bases unmatched. CDR3 length equals 14 residues. The CDR3: CASSRDRANTEAFF. DNA of the CDR3: TGTGCCAGCAGCCGGGACAGAGCGAACACTGAAGCTTTCTTT.

V is TRBV2 and J is TRBJ1-5; possible D gene TRBD1, 6 bases. Trimming cost V 3 bases and J 2 bases, with 11 bases left between them. Germline V CDR1 and CDR2: SNHLY, FYNNEI. This CDR3 comprises 15 residues. The CDR3 coding sequence is TGTGCCAGCAGTGACGGGGGGCGCGGCAATCAGCCCCAGCATTTT. Amino acid sequence: CASSDGGRGNQPQHF.

The CDR3: CASSPGQKTTEAFF. The CDR3 coding sequence is TGCGCCAGCAGCCCAGGACAAAAAACCACTGAAGCTTTCTTT. The rearrangement uses TRBV5-1 and TRBJ1-1, with D possibly matching TRBD1 (5 bases). CDR1 and CDR2 from the germline V gene are SGHRS and YFSETQ. Trimming cost V 4 bases and J 4 bases, with 14 bases left between them. This CDR3 contains 14 residues. Looking up the rest from reference TRBV5-1 and TRBJ1-1 gives the full variable domain: KAGVTQTPRYLIKTRGQQVTLSCSPISGHRSVSWYQQTPGQGLQFLFEYFSETQRNKGNFPGRFSGRQFSNSRSEMNVSTLELGDSALYLCASSPGQKTTEAFFGQGTRLTVV.

The chain links TRBV28 to TRBJ1-2, with D unresolved. The germline CDR1 and CDR2 sequences are MDHEN and SYDVKM. The CDR3 is 16 amino acids. V was shortened by 1 base and J by 6 bases, with 18 bases between the two germline ends. This CDR3 is CASSLYKAGSSNGYTF. DNA for the CDR3: TGTGCCAGCAGTTTATACAAGGCAGGCTCTTCGAATGGCTACACCTTC.